Following are 13 T cell receptor beta chains from one sample sequenced in a study of naive and memory T cell subsets. Two oligonucleotides, mixed equimolar, formed the beta constant-region primer covering TRBC1 and TRBC2. Each CDR3 protein gets one entry after TCRdb re-called the UMI-ligation and nested PCR reads with MiXCR. The sample contains about 21,000 distinct CDR3 sequences, 8% to 13% of which appear only once. The sample consisted of central memory CD8+ T cells from blood. Receptors were obtained from a human donor in good health.

Note on this clonotype: A read error may account for a junction end that differs from germline. V is TRBV19 and J is TRBJ1-5, with 7 bases matching TRBD1. The germline gives CDR1 LNHDA, CDR2 SQIVND (reference sequence). The CDR3 is 18 amino acids. The CDR3 loop is CASSILDRAKLGNKPQHF. In DNA form, the CDR3 reads TGTGCCAGTAGTATCCTCGACAGGGCGAAGTTAGGCAATAAGCCCCAGCATTTT.

The V call is TRBV2, the J call TRBJ2-5; D unresolved. The CDR3 sequence is 11 residues long. The germline gives CDR1 SNHLY, CDR2 FYNNEI. V was trimmed by 8 bases and J by 6 bases, leaving 10 bases between them. CDR3 DNA sequence: TGTGCCAGCTGCCCCCTCCAGACCCAGTACTTC. Protein: CASCPLQTQYF. Full variable domain (outside the CDR3, taken from reference TRBV2 and TRBJ2-5): EPEVTQTPSHQVTQMGQEVILRCVPISNHLYFYWYRQILGQKVEFLVSFYNNEISEKSEIFDDQFSVERPDGSNFTLKIRSTKLEDSAMYFCASCPLQTQYFGPGTRLLVL.

A word on this clonotype: The conserved phenylalanine or tryptophan is not found at the CDR3 terminus, so this likely reflects a read error. The V call is TRBV10-3, the J call TRBJ2-1; possible D gene TRBD2, 6 bases. Trimming stripped 2 bases from V and 8 bases from J, with 7 bases between. The CDR3 runs 12 residues. CDR1 ENHRY and CDR2 SYGVKD come from the germline V gene. The CDR3 is CAISEGLYEQFV. The CDR3 coding sequence is TGTGCCATCAGTGAGGGACTATATGAGCAGTTCGTC.

In this sample, this clonotype turned up a few times. The chain combines TRBV5-4 with TRBJ2-7, with 9 nucleotides matching TRBD1. Trimming cost V 3 bases and J 6 bases; bases outside gene matches: 10. The CDR3 extends over 15 amino acids. Germline values: CDR1 SGHNT, CDR2 YYREEE (reference sequence). The CDR3 bases are TGTGCCAGCAGCTCCTCCGGGACAGGGAAATCCGAGCAGTACTTC. Translated: CASSSSGTGKSEQYF.

The chain uses TRBV12-3 or TRBV12-4 and TRBJ2-1, with D possibly being TRBD1 (5 bases). V dropped 5 bases and J dropped 9 bases, with 11 bases sitting between them. The CDR3 spans 12 residues. The CDR3 DNA sequence: TGTGCCAGCAGTCCAACAGGACCTGAGCAGTTCTTC. Translating it yields CASSPTGPEQFF.

This clonotype was seen a few times. The chain employs TRBV27 and TRBJ2-3, with a tentative D call TRBD2 (5 bases). Trimming stripped 2 bases from V and 3 bases from J, with 18 bases between. Germline V gene sequence: CDR1 MNHEY, CDR2 SMNVEV (reference sequence). This CDR3 spans 17 amino acids. The chain's CDR3 is CASSLHPGRAVTDTQYF. DNA of the CDR3: TGTGCCAGCAGTTTACACCCTGGGAGAGCGGTAACAGATACGCAGTATTTT.

The table lists this clonotype with many counts. The rearrangement uses TRBV7-6 and TRBJ2-2; 9 positions agree with TRBD2. This CDR3 is 18 amino acids long. CDR1 and CDR2 from the germline V gene are SGHVS and FNYEAQ. J was trimmed by 10 bases and V by 1 base; bases with no gene match: 16. CDR3 bases: TGTGCCAGCAGCTTAGGGTCGCGGGGGGGAGTCTATCGGAAGGAGCTGTTTTTT. This encodes CASSLGSRGGVYRKELFF.

This chain uses TRBV6-5 with TRBJ2-5; 10 bases match TRBD2. V was clipped by 5 bases and J by 5 bases; unmatched bases: 8. Germline V gene sequence: CDR1 MNHEY, CDR2 SVGAGI. The CDR3 runs to 15 residues. CDR3 sequence (DNA): TGTGCCAGCAGTCCGGGACTAGCGTTTCGGGAGACCCAGTACTTC. Its translation is CASSPGLAFRETQYF.

J is TRBJ2-7 and V is TRBV7-2, with D hard to call. The CDR3 contains 14 residues. CDR1 is SGHTA, CDR2 FQGNSA, per germline. The ends were cut back, 5 bases at V and 3 bases at J, with 14 bases in the middle. The CDR3 DNA reads TGTGCCAGCAGCACGGACCGCCCAGTCTACGAGCAGTACTTC. As protein: CASSTDRPVYEQYF.

This clonotype was seen more than once but under ten times. The chain links TRBV9 to TRBJ1-2, with D maybe TRBD1 (5 bases). Trimming cost V 0 bases and J 3 bases, with 15 bases left between them. The CDR3 has 16 amino acids. Germline CDR1 SGDLS, CDR2 YYNGEE. CDR3 nucleotides: TGTGCCAGCAGCGTAGGGGGCGGAAGGGTTGACTATGGCTACACCTTC. It codes for CASSVGGGRVDYGYTF. Looking up the rest from reference TRBV9 and TRBJ1-2 gives the full variable domain: DSGVTQTPKHLITATGQRVTLRCSPRSGDLSVYWYQQSLDQGLQFLIQYYNGEERAKGNILERFSAQQFPDLHSELNLSSLELGDSALYFCASSVGGGRVDYGYTFGSGTRLTVV.

This clonotype turned up a few times. J is TRBJ2-7 and V is TRBV27; D not resolved. The CDR3 consists of 12 residues. Deletions cut 2 bases from V and 1 base from J, with 3 bases between. Germline CDR1 MNHEY, CDR2 SMNVEV (reference sequence). This CDR3 reads CASSLNSYEQYF. The CDR3 nucleotides are TGTGCCAGCAGTTTAAATTCCTACGAGCAGTACTTC.

This clonotype was detected only a few times. This chain joins TRBV20-1 and TRBJ1-3, with unresolved D. V gave up 0 bases and J gave up 0 bases, with 21 bases separating them. Germline V CDR1 and CDR2: DFQATT, SNEGSKA (reference sequence). This CDR3 spans 19 amino acids. CDR3 sequence: CSARDGWLGALFSGNTIYF. CDR3 nucleotide sequence: TGCAGTGCTAGAGATGGTTGGCTGGGTGCCCTCTTCTCTGGAAACACCATATATTTT.

The chain joins TRBV18 to TRBJ2-7; D call uncertain. The CDR3 length is 11 residues. With 6 bases removed from V and 5 bases from J, the gap between germline ends came to 8 bases. Germline CDR1 and CDR2: KGHSH and LQKENI. In DNA, the CDR3 is TGTGCCAGCTCTGACGAGAACGAGCAGTACTTC. Translation: CASSDENEQYF.